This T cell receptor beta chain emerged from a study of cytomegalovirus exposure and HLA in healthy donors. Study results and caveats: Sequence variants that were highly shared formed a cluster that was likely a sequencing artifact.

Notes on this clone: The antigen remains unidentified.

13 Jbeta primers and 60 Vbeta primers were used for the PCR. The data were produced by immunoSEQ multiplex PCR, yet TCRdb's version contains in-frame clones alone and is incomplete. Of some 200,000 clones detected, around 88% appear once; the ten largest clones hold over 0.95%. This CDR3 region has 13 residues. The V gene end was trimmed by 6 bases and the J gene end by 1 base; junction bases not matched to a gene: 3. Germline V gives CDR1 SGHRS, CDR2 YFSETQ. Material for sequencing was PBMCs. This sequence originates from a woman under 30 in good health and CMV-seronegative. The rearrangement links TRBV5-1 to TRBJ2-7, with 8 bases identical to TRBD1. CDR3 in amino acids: CASNRDRSYEQYF. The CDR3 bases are TGCGCCAGCAACCGGGACAGGTCCTACGAGCAGTACTTC.